This record concerns one TCR beta chain sequence. Its antigen remains unidentified. The TCR beta libraries were generated through quantitative 5'-RACE incorporating molecular barcodes. TCRdb re-called the 5' RACE reads through MiXCR, storing one row per CDR3 protein. The sample consists of approximately 290,000 distinct CDR3 sequences, around 21% of them appearing once. The data were obtained in a study of CD8 T cells in ankylosing spondylitis. Study-wide results and limits: In ankylosing spondylitis patients, matched synovial fluid reportedly showed significant enrichment of disease-linked clones. In peripheral blood, disease-linked CD8+ clones occurred at relatively low frequencies.

V lost 4 bases, J lost 2 bases, and 9 bases lay in between. The length of the CDR3 is 14 residues. Germline V gene data show CDR1 as MDHEN and CDR2 as SYDVKM. What was sequenced was blood, either unsorted or a sorted T cell fraction (not recorded which). This TCR derives from a female donor with ankylosing spondylitis or in good health (not recorded which). The rearrangement links TRBV28 to TRBJ1-5; D not certain. The chain's CDR3 is CASSYTWGNQPQHF. The CDR3 DNA follows: TGTGCCAGCAGTTATACCTGGGGCAATCAGCCCCAGCATTTT.